Presented here are 24 T cell receptor beta chains from one specimen sequenced in a study of blood T cell repertoires in COVID-19. Here immunoSEQ multiplex PCR was the method, and the copy in TCRdb shows in-frame clones only, minus some. In the table there are nearly 350,000 clones, over 80% of which are singletons. Sequencing was performed on peripheral blood. Receptors originate from a woman aged 50 to 60 with COVID-19, enrolled during active disease.

This clone was counted only a few times. The chain recombines TRBV20-1 with TRBJ2-7; 7 nucleotides match TRBD1. Trimming cost V 3 bases and J 0 bases; bases outside gene matches: 2. Per germline, CDR1 DFQATT and CDR2 SNEGSKA (reference sequence). The CDR3 contains 13 residues. CDR3 residues: CSASGTASYEQYF. The CDR3 DNA is TGCAGTGCTAGTGGGACAGCCTCCTACGAGCAGTACTTC.

This chain joins TRBV7-9 and TRBJ2-1, with 16 bases identical to TRBD2. This CDR3 has 15 amino acids. CDR1 and CDR2 (germline): SEHNR, FQNEAQ (reference sequence). J gave up 9 bases and V 3 bases, and 2 bases lay outside the gene matches. CDR3 nucleotide sequence: TGTGCCAGCAGCTTGGGACTAGCGGGAGGGAGTGAGCAGTTCTTC. Encoded protein: CASSLGLAGGSEQFF. Using reference TRBV7-9 and TRBJ2-1 for the parts outside the CDR3, the full variable domain is DTGVSQNPRHKITKRGQNVTFRCDPISEHNRLYWYRQTLGQGPEFLTYFQNEAQLEKSRLLSDRFSAERPKGSFSTLEIQRTEQGDSAMYLCASSLGLAGGSEQFFGPGTRLTVL.

The chain joins TRBV11-2 to TRBJ1-1, with D uncertain. The CDR3 is 14 residues long. The V gene lost 3 bases and the J gene lost 1 base, with 9 bases spanning the gap. CDR1 is SGHAT, CDR2 FQNNGV, per germline. In DNA, the CDR3 is TGTGCCAGCAGCTTCCCCGGGAGGAACACTGAAGCTTTCTTT. Its translation is CASSFPGRNTEAFF.

The rearrangement links TRBV5-1 to TRBJ2-3; D gene uncertain. Germline CDR1 SGHRS, CDR2 YFSETQ. The CDR3 contains 12 residues. V lost 0 bases, J lost 5 bases, and 4 bases lay in between. CDR3 region: CASSLELDTQYF. The CDR3 nucleotides read TGCGCCAGCAGCTTGGAACTAGATACGCAGTATTTT. Drawing the rest from reference TRBV5-1 and TRBJ2-3, the complete variable domain is KAGVTQTPRYLIKTRGQQVTLSCSPISGHRSVSWYQQTPGQGLQFLFEYFSETQRNKGNFPGRFSGRQFSNSRSEMNVSTLELGDSALYLCASSLELDTQYFGPGTRLTVL.

This clone has a single count. The gene calls are TRBV2 and TRBJ1-1; possibly TRBD1 for D (5 bases). Trimming removed 4 bases at V and 4 bases at J, with 16 bases between. Germline loops: CDR1 SNHLY, CDR2 FYNNEI. The CDR3 has 15 amino acids. The CDR3 DNA reads as TGTGCCAGCAGTGCTGGGGGGTTAGGGACCACTGAAGCTTTCTTT. This sequence encodes CASSAGGLGTTEAFF.

V and J are TRBV30 and TRBJ2-4; TRBD2 agrees at 11 bases. Germline V gene sequence: CDR1 GTSNPN, CDR2 SVGIG (reference sequence). J lost 0 bases, V lost 1 base, and 5 bases had no gene match. CDR3 length equals 17 residues. CDR3 sequence reads: CAWSGLAGGLAKNIQYF. The CDR3 bases are TGTGCCTGGAGTGGGCTAGCGGGAGGACTAGCCAAAAACATTCAGTACTTC.

The chain carries TRBV29-1 and TRBJ1-1; the D gene is possibly TRBD1 (6 bases). Deletions cut 3 bases from V and 11 bases from J, with 22 bases between. CDR3 length: 14 residues. The germline CDR1 and CDR2 sequences are SQVTM and ANQGSEA. In nucleotides, the CDR3 is TGCAGCGTTGAGGGGGCAAGCGTCGGGCAAGAGGCTTTCTTT. Residues: CSVEGASVGQEAFF.

The V gene is TRBV7-8, the J gene TRBJ1-6; TRBD1 aligns across 9 bases. The CDR3 spans 14 residues. Germline trimming cut 4 bases from V and 10 bases from J; bases unmatched to any gene: 5. Germline CDR1 SGHVS, CDR2 FQNEAQ. CDR3 in DNA: TGTGCCAGCAGCTCGACAGGGGGTATGTCACCCCTCCACTTT. Its protein product is CASSSTGGMSPLHF.

The V gene is TRBV19, the J gene TRBJ2-5; 7 bases agree with TRBD1. This CDR3 is 16 amino acids long. Trimming at V came to 4 bases and at J to 1 base, leaving 9 bases not matched to a gene. The V gene's germline CDR1 is LNHDA and CDR2 SQIVND (reference sequence). Written as DNA, the CDR3 is TGTGCCAGTAGTACCTTTTCGACAGGGACCCAAGAGACCCAGTACTTC. Residues: CASSTFSTGTQETQYF.

The chain carries TRBV6-5 and TRBJ2-7, with D possibly being TRBD2 (5 bases). Germline loops: CDR1 MNHEY, CDR2 SVGAGI. The germline V and J ends were trimmed by 0 bases and 2 bases, with 11 bases remaining between them. The CDR3 covers 15 residues. The CDR3 nucleotides read TGTGCCAGCAGTTACTCCGACGGAGGCCCCTACGAGCAGTACTTC. It encodes CASSYSDGGPYEQYF.

Points on this clone: Within the sample, other DNA sequences also encode this same CDR3. The chain recombines TRBV3-1 (or the pseudogene TRBV3-2) with TRBJ2-1, with a weak D call TRBD2 (6 bases). CDR1 is LGHDT, CDR2 YNNKEL, per germline (reference sequence). The ends were cut back, 4 bases at V and 5 bases at J, with 15 bases in the middle. This CDR3 is built from 15 residues. The CDR3 protein is CASSLRLAGNNEQFF. The DNA for the CDR3 is TGTGCCAGCAGCCTCCGATTGGCGGGGAACAATGAGCAGTTCTTC.

DNA for the CDR3: TGCGCCAGCAGCTCCGGGACAGGGGTTGGGCAGCCCCAGCATTTT. Protein sequence: CASSSGTGVGQPQHF. The gene calls are TRBV5-1 and TRBJ1-5, with 10 bases that match TRBD1. Per the germline V gene, CDR1 is SGHRS and CDR2 is YFSETQ. J was trimmed by 7 bases and V by 3 bases; bases with no gene match: 7. The CDR3 runs 15 residues.

A word on this clone: Given the absence of the conserved phenylalanine or tryptophan at the CDR3 end, a read error is likely. The limits of the CDR3 on the DNA are not certain, so only TCRdb's listed CDR3 is given. The chain couples TRBV21-1 to TRBJ2-3; the DNA was not used to check the table's D call, TRBD2. TRBV21-1 is shown as a pseudogene. The CDR3 adds up to 8 amino acids, both ends counted. The CDR3: CASSIGGS.

This chain joins TRBV7-2 and TRBJ2-7, with a possible D match to TRBD2 (6 bases). From germline, CDR1 is SGHTA and CDR2 FQGNSA. This CDR3 has 14 residues. The germline V and J ends were trimmed by 4 bases and 3 bases, with 13 bases remaining between them. The DNA for the CDR3 is TGTGCCAGCAGCTACGCGGGACTTTTCTACGAGCAGTACTTC. It specifies CASSYAGLFYEQYF.

The chain combines TRBV10-3 with TRBJ1-2, with 10 bases that match TRBD1. With 6 bases clipped from V and 7 bases from J, the junction kept 8 bases outside the gene matches. CDR3 length equals 14 residues. Germline V gene sequence: CDR1 ENHRY, CDR2 SYGVKD. CDR3 in amino acids: CAISRDRGRGGYTF. The CDR3 DNA sequence: TGTGCCATCAGCCGGGACAGGGGAAGAGGTGGCTACACCTTC.

The V and J genes are TRBV7-2 and TRBJ2-1; TRBD2 aligns across 11 bases. The CDR3 length is 18 residues. Unmatched junction bases numbered 16, after V lost 5 bases and J lost 7 bases. The germline gives CDR1 SGHTA, CDR2 FQGNSA. CDR3 residues: CASSPLLLAGGPGNEQFF. CDR3 nucleotide sequence: TGTGCCAGCAGCCCGCTGCTCTTAGCGGGAGGGCCCGGGAATGAGCAGTTCTTC. Together with reference TRBV7-2 and TRBJ2-1, the CDR3 gives the full variable domain: GAGVSQSPSNKVTEKGKDVELRCDPISGHTALYWYRQSLGQGLEFLIYFQGNSAPDKSGLPSDRFSAERTGGSVSTLTIQRTQQEDSAVYLCASSPLLLAGGPGNEQFFGPGTRLTVL.

This clone occurred once. The chain recombines TRBV23-1 with TRBJ2-1; TRBD2 agrees at 7 bases. TRBV23-1 is given ORF status, its function remaining uncertain. This CDR3 is built from 12 residues. V trimming: 8 bases; J trimming: 11 bases; junction bases outside the gene matches: 9. CDR3 region: CASGNLAEKQFF. The CDR3 nucleotides read TGCGCCAGCGGCAACCTAGCGGAAAAGCAGTTCTTC.

The V gene is TRBV5-4, the J gene TRBJ1-4, with unresolved D. This CDR3 region has 14 residues. The V end was cut by 2 bases, the J end by 3 bases, with 8 bases between. CDR1 and CDR2 from the germline V gene are SGHNT and YYREEE (reference sequence). The CDR3 sequence is CASSFPGANEKLFF. In DNA form, the CDR3 reads TGTGCCAGCAGCTTTCCCGGAGCTAATGAAAAACTGTTTTTT.

V and J are TRBV4-3 and TRBJ2-1; 9 bases fit TRBD2. From germline, CDR1 is LGHNA and CDR2 YSLEER. V was clipped by 0 bases and J by 7 bases; unmatched bases: 13. CDR3 length: 18 amino acids. As DNA, the CDR3 is TGCGCCAGCAGCCAAGATCCCGGCGGGAGGGCCTTTTTGAATGAGCAGTTCTTC. Translating it yields CASSQDPGGRAFLNEQFF.

This chain links TRBV4-1 with TRBJ1-2; D is unresolved. V lost 6 bases, J lost 3 bases, and 11 bases lay in between. The CDR3 length is 13 residues. Germline CDR1 and CDR2: MGHRA and YSYEKL. The DNA of the CDR3 is TGCGCCAGCAGTCCCGGTATGGACTATGGCTACACCTTC. Translated: CASSPGMDYGYTF.

The J gene is TRBJ1-2, the V gene TRBV4-1; 7 bases line up with TRBD1. V lost 6 bases, J lost 4 bases, and 14 bases stayed unmatched. The CDR3 sequence is 16 residues long. CDR1 and CDR2 (germline): MGHRA, YSYEKL. This chain's CDR3 is CASRDGTAKVSYGYTF. In DNA form, the CDR3 reads TGCGCCAGCAGGGACGGGACAGCCAAGGTCTCCTATGGCTACACCTTC.

The J gene is TRBJ1-3, the V gene TRBV2; D may be TRBD1 (5 bases). Trimming pared 6 bases from V and 2 bases from J, leaving 11 bases between. The CDR3 extends over 14 amino acids. CDR1 is SNHLY, CDR2 FYNNEI, per germline. As DNA, the CDR3 is TGTGCCAGCAGAATCCAGGGAACTGGAAACACCATATATTTT. Translation gives CASRIQGTGNTIYF.

This CDR3 is CASSKREGLGAADTQYF. CDR3 in DNA: TGCGCCAGCTCCAAGCGGGAGGGCCTAGGTGCCGCAGATACGCAGTATTTT. The chain carries TRBV4-1 and TRBJ2-3, with 10 positions matching TRBD2. The V gene end was trimmed by 8 bases and the J gene end by 4 bases; junction bases not matched to a gene: 15. Germline CDR1 MGHRA, CDR2 YSYEKL. The CDR3 spans 17 residues.

V and J are TRBV18 and TRBJ1-5; TRBD1 is a possible D gene (5 bases). The CDR3 consists of 14 residues. Trimming pared 1 base from V and 5 bases from J, leaving 9 bases between. Germline V gene data show CDR1 as KGHSH and CDR2 as LQKENI. CDR3 protein: CASSPLWGDQPQHF. DNA for the CDR3: TGTGCCAGCTCACCACTATGGGGGGATCAGCCCCAGCATTTT.